This TCR beta chain was retrieved from a study of blood T cell repertoires in COVID-19. The CDR3 contains 11 residues. CDR1 is LGHDT and CDR2 is YNNKEL in the germline V gene (reference sequence). V was clipped by 8 bases and J by 4 bases, with 8 bases between them. Per the original methods: Using reference gene primer amplification, nucleated cell counts were estimated. Clones were sequenced by immunoSEQ multiplex PCR, and TCRdb holds only the in-frame ones, with some missing. From that table come the V and J calls and clone size; the DNA was used to work out D and trimming. The table includes 150,000 to 200,000 clones, over 75% detected once.

The chain is built from TRBV3-1 (or the pseudogene TRBV3-2) and TRBJ1-2; the D gene is possibly TRBD1 (5 bases). The sequence was obtained from a woman of 80 years or more with acute or convalescent COVID-19. What was sequenced was peripheral blood. CDR3 loop: CASGQGYGYTF. CDR3 sequence (DNA): TGTGCCAGCGGGCAGGGCTATGGCTACACCTTC.